Each of the 26 T cell receptor beta chains below was sequenced from the same sample in a study of beta chain features in type 1 diabetes. Whole-study results and caveats: For Type 1 diabetes patients, all four CD4+ subsets carried TCRB CDR3s that were moderately but significantly shorter.

These receptors' targets are unknown. Expressed TCRB transcripts were sequenced because the isolated RNA had all been reverse transcribed beforehand. Sequenced by immunoSEQ multiplex PCR; TCRdb stores in-frame clones only, minus some. The table has more than 250,000 clones, about 20% seen once; the top ten hold about 0.028%. The sequenced sample was naive CD4+ T cells from blood. All receptors derive from a woman aged 40 to 50 with type 1 diabetes.

The chain carries TRBV30 and TRBJ1-1, with no clear D. Germline values: CDR1 GTSNPN, CDR2 SVGIG (reference sequence). Trimming took 3 bases from V and 1 from J, leaving 12 bases between them. The CDR3 extends over 14 amino acids. The DNA of the CDR3 is TGTGCCTGGAGCCTAATCGAGGGGAACACTGAAGCTTTCTTT. This sequence encodes CAWSLIEGNTEAFF.

The chain links TRBV2 to TRBJ2-3; 8 nucleotides line up with TRBD2. CDR3 length: 14 amino acids. Germline values: CDR1 SNHLY, CDR2 FYNNEI. V lost 10 bases to trimming and J lost 0 bases; unmatched junction nucleotides: 6. This CDR3 is CATQTSVSTDTQYF. The CDR3 DNA sequence: TGTGCCACCCAGACTAGCGTTAGCACAGATACGCAGTATTTT. The whole variable domain, filled in from reference TRBV2 and TRBJ2-3, reads EPEVTQTPSHQVTQMGQEVILRCVPISNHLYFYWYRQILGQKVEFLVSFYNNEISEKSEIFDDQFSVERPDGSNFTLKIRSTKLEDSAMYFCATQTSVSTDTQYFGPGTRLTVL.

V usage is TRBV9 and J usage is TRBJ1-1; the D is unclear. CDR1 is SGDLS and CDR2 is YYNGEE in the germline V gene. The V and J ends lost 0 bases and 4 bases respectively, with 7 bases between them. The CDR3 sequence is 13 residues long. The CDR3 DNA reads as TGTGCCAGCAGCGTAGCTACGAGCACTGAAGCTTTCTTT. As protein: CASSVATSTEAFF.

V and J are TRBV5-1 and TRBJ2-6; D remains ambiguous. V was clipped by 5 bases and J by 0 bases, with 9 bases between them. This CDR3 is built from 15 residues. Looked up from germline, CDR1 is SGHRS and CDR2 is YFSETQ. CDR3: CASSQKNSGANVLTF. The CDR3 DNA follows: TGCGCCAGCAGTCAGAAGAACTCTGGGGCCAACGTCCTGACTTTC.

The V call is TRBV25-1, the J call TRBJ1-6; no clear D. The CDR3 loop spans 12 amino acids. Germline loops: CDR1 MGHDK, CDR2 SYGVNS. Trimming took 7 bases from V and 9 from J, leaving 10 bases between them. The CDR3 nucleotides read TGTGCCAGCAAGGCGGAGAGTTCACCCCTCCACTTT. Its protein product is CASKAESSPLHF.

The chain is built from TRBV2 and TRBJ1-2; possibly TRBD1 for D (5 bases). Germline V gene lookup returns CDR1 SNHLY and CDR2 FYNNEI. The CDR3 is made up of 13 amino acids. V was cut by 0 bases and J by 8 bases, with 10 bases left in between. The CDR3: CASSEAQGGGYTF. In nucleotides, the CDR3 is TGTGCCAGCAGTGAAGCTCAGGGTGGGGGCTACACCTTC.

The chain employs TRBV30 and TRBJ1-5; possibly TRBD1 for D (6 bases). The CDR3 contains 13 residues. V lost 3 bases and J 9 bases, leaving 15 bases between the germline ends. Germline CDR1 and CDR2: GTSNPN and SVGIG (reference sequence). CDR3 amino acids: CAWSQTGAGPQHF. The DNA for the CDR3 is TGTGCCTGGAGCCAGACAGGTGCTGGGCCCCAGCATTTT.

In its sample, this clone was seen a few times. V usage is TRBV5-4 and J usage is TRBJ2-1; a possible D gene is TRBD2 (6 bases). The CDR3 consists of 17 residues. Between the trimmed V and J ends, which lost 0 bases and 0 bases, there was a span of 13 bases. CDR1 is SGHNT and CDR2 is YYREEE in the germline V gene (reference sequence). CDR3 in amino acids: CASSLDLGGSSYNEQFF. DNA of the CDR3: TGTGCCAGCAGCTTGGATTTGGGGGGAAGCTCCTACAATGAGCAGTTCTTC.

This clone was counted only a few times. The chain is built from TRBV5-1 and TRBJ2-3, with 9 bases matching TRBD1. The CDR3 has 16 amino acids. Germline loops: CDR1 SGHRS, CDR2 YFSETQ. Trimming at V came to 4 bases and at J to 1 base, leaving 7 bases not matched to a gene. In DNA, the CDR3 is TGCGCCAGCAGCGCCGGGACAGGGTACGGCACAGATACGCAGTATTTT. Translating gives CASSAGTGYGTDTQYF.

This clone turned up a few times. The chain is built from TRBV29-1 and TRBJ2-7; D might be TRBD2 (5 bases). The CDR3 runs 14 residues. The V and J ends lost 5 bases and 5 bases respectively, with 19 bases between them. Germline V gene data show CDR1 as SQVTM and CDR2 as ANQGSEA. CDR3 sequence reads: CSVLGWRTPDEQYF. In DNA form, the CDR3 reads TGCAGCGTTTTGGGGTGGAGGACTCCAGACGAGCAGTACTTC.

The chain links TRBV6-1 to TRBJ2-3; TRBD2 might be the D (6 bases). This CDR3 region has 12 residues. Germline V lookup: CDR1 MNHNS, CDR2 SASEGT. Trimming left V 8 bases short and J 0 bases short, with 6 bases between. The CDR3 region is CASGTSTDTQYF. The CDR3 DNA follows: TGTGCCAGCGGGACTAGCACAGATACGCAGTATTTT.

This clone has just a few counts. The chain combines TRBV29-1 with TRBJ2-7, with 12 bases identical to TRBD2. V dropped 7 bases and J dropped 6; count of bases not matched to a gene: 7. There are 13 residues in the CDR3. CDR1 is SQVTM and CDR2 is ANQGSEA in the germline V gene. The CDR3 region is CSGRLAGASEQYF. The CDR3 DNA follows: TGCAGCGGGCGACTAGCGGGAGCGTCCGAGCAGTACTTC.

In its sample, this clone was seen a few times. This chain uses TRBV5-1 with TRBJ2-6; D is undetermined. The CDR3 covers 14 residues. Germline lookup yields CDR1 SGHRS and CDR2 YFSETQ. Trimming stripped 2 bases from V and 1 base from J, with 4 bases between. The CDR3 here is CASSFLSGANVLTF. The DNA for the CDR3 is TGCGCCAGCAGCTTTCTTTCTGGGGCCAACGTCCTGACTTTC. The complete variable domain, with remaining parts taken from reference TRBV5-1 and TRBJ2-6, reads KAGVTQTPRYLIKTRGQQVTLSCSPISGHRSVSWYQQTPGQGLQFLFEYFSETQRNKGNFPGRFSGRQFSNSRSEMNVSTLELGDSALYLCASSFLSGANVLTFGAGSRLTVL.

This clone has only a few counts. This chain joins TRBV13 and TRBJ2-2; the D gene is possibly TRBD1 (6 bases). Germline values: CDR1 PRHDT, CDR2 FYEKMQ (reference sequence). This CDR3 has 15 residues. V lost 2 bases to trimming and J lost 6 bases, with 13 bases between them. The CDR3, as DNA: TGTGCCAGCAGCTTACGGCTGACAGGCCCCGGGGAGCTGTTTTTT. Its translation is CASSLRLTGPGELFF.

Only a few counts were recorded for this clone. V usage is TRBV7-9 and J usage is TRBJ1-1; TRBD1 matches at 9 bases. Germline V gene lookup returns CDR1 SEHNR and CDR2 FQNEAQ (reference sequence). V was clipped by 5 bases and J by 7 bases; unmatched bases: 5. The CDR3 extends over 13 amino acids. The CDR3 loop reads CASSDRGWDEAFF. CDR3 sequence (DNA): TGTGCCAGCAGCGACAGGGGGTGGGATGAAGCTTTCTTT. Full variable domain (rest looked up from reference TRBV7-9 and TRBJ1-1): DTGVSQNPRHKITKRGQNVTFRCDPISEHNRLYWYRQTLGQGPEFLTYFQNEAQLEKSRLLSDRFSAERPKGSFSTLEIQRTEQGDSAMYLCASSDRGWDEAFFGQGTRLTVV.

This clone was counted a few times. CDR3 sequence: CASSSTGTQYF. The DNA of the CDR3 is TGTGCCAGCAGTTCAACGGGGACCCAGTACTTC. The rearrangement links TRBV28 to TRBJ2-5; D remains ambiguous. Trimming shortened V by 4 bases and J by 7 bases, and 7 bases separated the two germline ends. Per the germline V gene, CDR1 is MDHEN and CDR2 is SYDVKM. The CDR3 length is 11 residues.

This clone was seen a few times. The chain combines TRBV28 with TRBJ2-3; possible D gene TRBD2, 5 bases. Trimming removed 3 bases at V and 3 bases at J, with 10 bases between. This CDR3 is 14 amino acids long. Germline values: CDR1 MDHEN, CDR2 SYDVKM. In DNA, the CDR3 is TGTGCCAGCAGTTTCGTGGGGAGTACAGATACGCAGTATTTT. Amino acid sequence: CASSFVGSTDTQYF.

The chain joins TRBV5-1 to TRBJ1-6; TRBD1 is a possible D gene (6 bases). Trimming stripped 0 bases from V and 8 bases from J, with 12 bases between. Germline CDR1 SGHRS, CDR2 YFSETQ. The CDR3 consists of 15 residues. The CDR3 region is CASSLGGRGDSPLHF. The CDR3 DNA sequence: TGCGCCAGCAGCTTGGGGGGCAGGGGAGATTCACCCCTCCACTTT.

The chain carries TRBV19 and TRBJ2-2, with a weak D call TRBD2 (6 bases). The CDR3 runs 15 residues. The V and J ends lost 4 bases and 0 bases respectively, with 9 bases between them. In germline, CDR1 is LNHDA, CDR2 SQIVND (reference sequence). The CDR3 is CASSRASANTGELFF. DNA for the CDR3: TGTGCCAGTAGTAGGGCTAGCGCGAACACCGGGGAGCTGTTTTTT.

The V call is TRBV7-3, the J call TRBJ2-7; D is possibly TRBD1 (7 bases). Per germline, CDR1 SGHTA and CDR2 FQGTGA. This CDR3 is built from 13 residues. The germline V and J ends were trimmed by 4 bases and 5 bases, with 12 bases remaining between them. Here the CDR3 reads CASSSDREDEQYF. The CDR3 DNA reads as TGTGCCAGCAGCTCCGACAGGGAGGACGAGCAGTACTTC.

This clone was counted between two and nine times. The chain carries TRBV2 and TRBJ1-1; TRBD1 is a possible D gene (6 bases). The germline V gene has CDR1 SNHLY and CDR2 FYNNEI. V was shortened by 7 bases and J by 5 bases, with 17 bases between the two germline ends. The CDR3 is 14 residues long. For the CDR3, the DNA is TGTGCCAGCAACCGCCGACAGGATAGGACTGAAGCTTTCTTT. Amino acid sequence: CASNRRQDRTEAFF.

This clone was picked up a small number of times. V is TRBV9 and J is TRBJ2-1; 9 nucleotides agree with TRBD1. V was pared by 4 bases and J by 5 bases, with 10 bases of the junction left unmatched. CDR1 and CDR2 from the germline V gene are SGDLS and YYNGEE. This CDR3 is built from 16 residues. The CDR3 nucleotides read TGTGCCAGCAGCTCAACCGACAGGGGGGTCAACAATGAGCAGTTCTTC. Protein product: CASSSTDRGVNNEQFF.

This rearrangement joins TRBV9 to TRBJ2-1; no reliable D call. Trimming removed 0 bases at V and 5 bases at J, with 12 bases between. Looked up from germline, CDR1 is SGDLS and CDR2 is YYNGEE. The CDR3 totals 15 residues. This CDR3 reads CASSVGGSGNNEQFF. The DNA of the CDR3 is TGTGCCAGCAGCGTAGGTGGGTCAGGCAACAATGAGCAGTTCTTC.

This clone was seen only a few times. The chain carries TRBV5-1 and TRBJ1-5, with 11 nucleotides matching TRBD1. CDR1 SGHRS and CDR2 YFSETQ come from the germline V gene. The CDR3 is 15 residues long. V was clipped by 5 bases and J by 6 bases; unmatched bases: 7. CDR3 residues: CASRRDGTGGQPQHF. Here the CDR3 DNA reads TGCGCCAGCAGAAGGGACGGGACAGGGGGTCAGCCCCAGCATTTT.

This clone was detected a few times. The chain employs TRBV28 and TRBJ2-5; D is unclear. Per the germline V gene, CDR1 is MDHEN and CDR2 is SYDVKM. CDR3 size: 12 residues. V was clipped by 4 bases and J by 5 bases, with 8 bases between them. The CDR3 DNA is TGTGCCAGCAGTTCGTCGTTGGAGACCCAGTACTTC. Translation gives CASSSSLETQYF.

This clone was detected only a few times. This rearrangement joins TRBV6-6 to TRBJ2-5; the D gene is possibly TRBD2 (7 bases). The CDR3 sequence is 16 residues long. Germline V gives CDR1 MNHNY, CDR2 SVGAGI (reference sequence). V lost 5 bases, J lost 2 bases, and 18 bases lay in between. The CDR3 is CASSLTGGPTQETQYF. The DNA for the CDR3 is TGTGCCAGCAGTCTGACGGGGGGCCCTACGCAAGAGACCCAGTACTTC.